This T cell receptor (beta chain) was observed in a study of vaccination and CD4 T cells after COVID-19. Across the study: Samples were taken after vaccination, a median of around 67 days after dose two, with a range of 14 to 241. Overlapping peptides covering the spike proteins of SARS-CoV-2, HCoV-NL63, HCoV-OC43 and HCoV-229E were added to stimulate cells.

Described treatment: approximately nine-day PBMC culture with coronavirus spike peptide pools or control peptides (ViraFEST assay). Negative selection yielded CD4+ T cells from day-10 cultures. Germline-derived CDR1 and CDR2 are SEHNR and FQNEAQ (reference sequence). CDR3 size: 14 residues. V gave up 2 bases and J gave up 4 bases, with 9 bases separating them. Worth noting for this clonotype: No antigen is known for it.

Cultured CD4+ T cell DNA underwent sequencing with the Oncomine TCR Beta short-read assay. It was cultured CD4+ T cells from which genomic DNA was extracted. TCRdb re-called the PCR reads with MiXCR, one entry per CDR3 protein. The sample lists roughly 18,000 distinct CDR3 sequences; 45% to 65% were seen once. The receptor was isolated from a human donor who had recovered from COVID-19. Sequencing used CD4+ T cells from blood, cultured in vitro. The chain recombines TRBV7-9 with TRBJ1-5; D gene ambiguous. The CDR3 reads CASSLSTVNQPQHF. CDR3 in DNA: TGTGCCAGCAGCTTATCTACGGTTAATCAGCCCCAGCATTTT.